This T cell receptor beta chain appears in the sequencing data of a study of blood T cell dynamics during melanoma immunotherapy. Study-wide results and limits: Unlike progressors, later disease-control patients had W3 repertoires gaining clonality or diversity.

Time point denoted: week 3, after first cycle of checkpoint inhibitor. Blood was drawn before treatment and at week 3 after checkpoint blockade. Apart from a couple of fast progressors, RECIST 1.1 response was judged 12 weeks post-infusion. Patients had no prior systemic cancer treatment, immunosuppressants or other active cancers. TCRdb's copy holds only in-frame clones and misses some; the assay was immunoSEQ multiplex PCR. Of about 8,400 clones in the sample, 75% to 90% were seen once. V lost 10 bases, J lost 6 bases, and 12 bases lay in between. Germline V gene sequence: CDR1 LNHDA, CDR2 SQIVND (reference sequence). The CDR3 loop spans 11 amino acids. A note on this clone: Its antigen is still unknown.

The sequence came from a human donor with melanoma. This rearrangement joins TRBV19 to TRBJ1-1, with a tentative D call TRBD1 (5 bases). The material was blood, obtained from a patient treated with checkpoint blockade. CDR3 loop: CATRTGPEAFF. In nucleotides, the CDR3 is TGTGCCACTCGAACGGGGCCTGAAGCTTTCTTT.